This entry describes one T cell receptor beta chain. Its target is not known. The length of the CDR3 is 18 residues. The germline CDR1 and CDR2 sequences are SGHDT and YYEEEE. J gave up 0 bases and V 6 bases, and 14 bases lay outside the gene matches. This specimen comes from a study of cytomegalovirus exposure and HLA in healthy donors. Study information: Within an early data release were approximately 85 million unique TCRs drawn from HLA-typed donors. Study-level results: Later analysis suggested most CMV-associated TCR beta chains were HLA-restricted. When presence/absence was analysed, sequencing depth was taken to be roughly uniform across donors. It was reported that the classifier diagnosed cytomegalovirus status with high specificity and sensitivity in both the original and validation cohorts.

Primers included in the PCR were 60 Vbeta and 13 Jbeta primers. Profiling relied on immunoSEQ multiplex PCR, and the TCRdb table lists in-frame clones only, not all of them. In all, the sample yields 60,000 to 70,000 clones. The sequence was obtained from a boy younger than 18 in good health and CMV-seronegative. The V call is TRBV5-6, the J call TRBJ2-2, with TRBD1 matching 7 bases. Sequencing input: PBMCs. The CDR3 sequence: CASTPRGQIAANTGELFF. Here the CDR3 DNA reads TGTGCCAGCACCCCTCGGGGACAGATCGCCGCGAACACCGGGGAGCTGTTTTTT.